The sequence of this T cell receptor beta chain was determined in a study of shared clonotypes between healthy human individuals. Study-level background: The study used three CD4 naive, three CD4 memory, two CD8 naive and one CD8 memory plate per donor. Study observations and caveats: Clonotype sharing among donors likely depends on sequencing depth.

The input for sorted-subset replicate PCRs was 200 ng DNA, 25,000 to 35,000 T cell genomes. Data came from immunoSEQ multiplex PCR; TCRdb stores just in-frame clones and leaves some out. The sample carries about 870,000 clones, around 93% recorded once. Points on this clone: Antigen: not known. Germline is not matched at one junction end, which may reflect a read error.

CD8 cells classed as naive were CD45RO-negative and positively selected for CCR7, excluding terminally differentiated effector memory CD45RA+ cells. The origin of this receptor is a man younger than 45 in good health. The sample was naive CD8+ T cells sorted from blood.

CDR3 amino acids: CASSVEGRAMHF. In DNA, the CDR3 is TGTGCCAGCAGCGTAGAGGGGAGGGCCATGCACTTC. V and J are TRBV9 and TRBJ2-4; TRBD2 matches 7 bases. Germline assignment: CDR1 SGDLS and CDR2 YYNGEE. The CDR3 is 12 amino acids.